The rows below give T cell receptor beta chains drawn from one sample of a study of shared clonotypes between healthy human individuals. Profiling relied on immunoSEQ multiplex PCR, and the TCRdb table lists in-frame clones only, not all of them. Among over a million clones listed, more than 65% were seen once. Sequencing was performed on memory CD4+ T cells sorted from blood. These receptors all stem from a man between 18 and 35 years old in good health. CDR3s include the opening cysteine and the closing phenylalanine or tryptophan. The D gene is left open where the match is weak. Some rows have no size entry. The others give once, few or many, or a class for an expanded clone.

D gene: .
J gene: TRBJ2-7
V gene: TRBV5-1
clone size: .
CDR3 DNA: TGCGCCAGCAGCTCGGGTGGCGAGCAGTACTTC
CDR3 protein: CASSSGGEQYF

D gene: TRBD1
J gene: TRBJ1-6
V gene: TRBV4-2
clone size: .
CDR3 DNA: TGTGCCAGCAGCCAAGAGACAGGGGGCCCGGGATCACCCCTCCACTTT
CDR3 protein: CASSQETGGPGSPLHF

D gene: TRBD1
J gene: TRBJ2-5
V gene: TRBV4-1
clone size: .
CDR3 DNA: TGCGCCAGCAGCCCTGGGCCCGACAGGGGGGTCAGGGAGACCCAGTACTTC
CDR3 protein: CASSPGPDRGVRETQYF

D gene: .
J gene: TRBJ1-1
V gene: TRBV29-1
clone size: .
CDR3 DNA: TGCAGCGTTGTAGGGGCTGGGGCTGAAGCTTTCTTT
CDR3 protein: CSVVGAGAEAFF

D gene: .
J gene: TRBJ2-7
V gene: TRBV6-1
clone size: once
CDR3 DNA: TGTGCCAGCGGGGGGAGTACGGAGCAGTACTTC
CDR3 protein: CASGGSTEQYF

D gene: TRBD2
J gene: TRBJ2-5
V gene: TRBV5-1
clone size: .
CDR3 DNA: TGCGCCAGCAGCTCGGGACTAGCGGGAGAGGGTGAGACCCAGTACTTC
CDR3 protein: CASSSGLAGEGETQYF

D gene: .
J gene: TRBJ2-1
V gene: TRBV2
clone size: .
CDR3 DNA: TGTGCCAGCGGAGGCGAAGGGGGCAACCGCGGGAGCCTGTTCTTC
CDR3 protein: CASGGEGGNRGSLFF

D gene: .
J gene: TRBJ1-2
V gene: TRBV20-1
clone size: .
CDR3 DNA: TGCAGTGCTAGTAAAACCGTGGAGGGTGCCTTC
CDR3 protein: CSASKTVEGAF

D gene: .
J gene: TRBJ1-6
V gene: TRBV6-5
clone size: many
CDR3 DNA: TGTGCCAGCAGTTCCCCGGGGGATTATTCACCCCTCCACTTT
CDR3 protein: CASSSPGDYSPLHF

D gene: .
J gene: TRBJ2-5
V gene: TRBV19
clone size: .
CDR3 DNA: TGTGCCAGCTCCCAAGGAGGGACCCAGTACTTC
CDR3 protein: CASSQGGTQYF

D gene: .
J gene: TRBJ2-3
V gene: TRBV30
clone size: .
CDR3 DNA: TGTGCCTGGAGACCGAAGGCACGCCCGGGGATCCATAAAACAGATACGCAGTATTTT
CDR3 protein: CAWRPKARPGIHKTDTQYF

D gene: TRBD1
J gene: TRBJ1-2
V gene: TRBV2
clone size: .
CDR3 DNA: TGTGCCAGCAGTGAGACAGGGCTAGATGGCTACACCTTC
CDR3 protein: CASSETGLDGYTF

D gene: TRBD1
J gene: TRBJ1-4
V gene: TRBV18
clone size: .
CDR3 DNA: TGTGCCAGCTCCCCAACAGGGGGGGAAGAAGAAAAACTGTTTTTT
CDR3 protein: CASSPTGGEEEKLFF

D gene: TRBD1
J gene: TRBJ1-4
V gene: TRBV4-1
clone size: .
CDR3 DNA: TGCGCCAGCAGCCCAAGGGGGCACGGTGAAAAACTGTTTTTT
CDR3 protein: CASSPRGHGEKLFF

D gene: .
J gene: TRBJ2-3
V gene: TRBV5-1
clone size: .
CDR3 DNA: TGCGCCAGCAGCCCAGGTTCAGGGAGCACAGATACGCAGTATTTT
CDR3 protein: CASSPGSGSTDTQYF

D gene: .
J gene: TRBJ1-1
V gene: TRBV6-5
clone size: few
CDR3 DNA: TGTGCCAGCAACACACCGGGCACTGAAGCTTTCTTT
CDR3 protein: CASNTPGTEAFF

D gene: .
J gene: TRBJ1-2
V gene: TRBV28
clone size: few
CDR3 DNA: TGTGCCAGCAGTCCGCAGTATGGCTACACCTTC
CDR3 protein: CASSPQYGYTF

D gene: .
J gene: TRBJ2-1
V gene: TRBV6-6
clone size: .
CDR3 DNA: TGTGCCAGCGGTCCCTATAATGAGCAGTTCTTC
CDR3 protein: CASGPYNEQFF

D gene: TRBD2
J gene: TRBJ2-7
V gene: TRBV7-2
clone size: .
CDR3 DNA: TGTGCCAGCAGCGTCCCGACTAGCGGGAGGAGTGAGCAGTACTTC
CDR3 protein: CASSVPTSGRSEQYF

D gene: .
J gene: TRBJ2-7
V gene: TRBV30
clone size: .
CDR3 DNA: TGTGCCTGGAGTTTCGGGGGTTCCTCCACCTACGAGCAGTACTTC
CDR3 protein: CAWSFGGSSTYEQYF

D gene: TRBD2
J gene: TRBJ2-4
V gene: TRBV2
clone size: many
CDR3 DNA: TGTGCCAGCAACCCGGGGGGGCCGGCGGTTATCGTGGCCAAAAACATTCAGTACTTC
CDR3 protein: CASNPGGPAVIVAKNIQYF

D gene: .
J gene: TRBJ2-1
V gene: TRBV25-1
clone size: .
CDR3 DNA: TGTGCCAGCGGACTGTACAATGAGCAGTTCTTC
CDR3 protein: CASGLYNEQFF

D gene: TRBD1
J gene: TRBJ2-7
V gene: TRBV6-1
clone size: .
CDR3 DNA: TGTGCCAGCAGTGCCTGGGACAGGGGGACCGAGCAGTACTTC
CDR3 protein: CASSAWDRGTEQYF

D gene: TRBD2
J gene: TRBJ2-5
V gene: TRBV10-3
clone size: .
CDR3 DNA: TGTGCCATCAGCCCGGGACTAGCCCTCAGGGGACAAGAGACCCAGTACTTC
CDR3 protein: CAISPGLALRGQETQYF

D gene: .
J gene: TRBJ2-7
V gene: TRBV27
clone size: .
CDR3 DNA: TGTGCCAGCAGTTTGGTGGGAGGGGGCTACGAGCAGTACTTC
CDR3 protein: CASSLVGGGYEQYF

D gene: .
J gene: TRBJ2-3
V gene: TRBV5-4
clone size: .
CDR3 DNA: TGTGCCAGCAGCATGGGGGGGCCGGGAACAGATACGCAGTATTTT
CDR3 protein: CASSMGGPGTDTQYF

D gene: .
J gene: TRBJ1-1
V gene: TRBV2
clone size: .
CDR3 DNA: TGTGCCAGCAAGCGAGACAGCAACACTGAAGCTTTCTTT
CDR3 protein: CASKRDSNTEAFF

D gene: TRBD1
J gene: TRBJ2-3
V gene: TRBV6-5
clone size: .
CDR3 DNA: TGTGCCAGCAGTTACGGGACAGGGTACACAGATACGCAGTATTTT
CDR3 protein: CASSYGTGYTDTQYF

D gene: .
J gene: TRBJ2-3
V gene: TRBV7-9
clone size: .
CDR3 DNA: TGTGCCAGCAGCTTATCGGGTGAGGCAATTCGAGGAGATACGCAGTATTTT
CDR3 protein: CASSLSGEAIRGDTQYF

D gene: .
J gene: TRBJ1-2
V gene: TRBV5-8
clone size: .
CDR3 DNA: TGTGCCAGCAGCTTGACCGGGACGCACTATGGCTACACCTTC
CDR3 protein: CASSLTGTHYGYTF

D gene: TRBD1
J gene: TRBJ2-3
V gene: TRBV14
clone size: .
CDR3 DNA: TGTGCCAGCACCGAACCTCCAAGGGACAGGGGGCGAGGAGATACGCAGTATTTT
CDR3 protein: CASTEPPRDRGRGDTQYF

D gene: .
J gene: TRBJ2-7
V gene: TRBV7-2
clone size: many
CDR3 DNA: TGTGCCAGCAGCTTAGTGGGACCCTACGAGCAGTACTTC
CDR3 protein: CASSLVGPYEQYF

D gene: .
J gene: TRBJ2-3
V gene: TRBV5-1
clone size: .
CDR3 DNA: TGCGCCAGCAACGGAACTAGCACAGATACGCAGTATTTT
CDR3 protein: CASNGTSTDTQYF

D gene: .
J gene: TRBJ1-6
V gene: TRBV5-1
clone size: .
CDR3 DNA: TGCGCCAGCAGCTTGGGGGTCGAGTCATCACCCCTCCACTTT
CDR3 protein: CASSLGVESSPLHF

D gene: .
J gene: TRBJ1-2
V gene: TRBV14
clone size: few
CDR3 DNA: TGTGCCAGCAGCCAAGATCTGGTCCGCGGCTACACCTTC
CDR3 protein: CASSQDLVRGYTF

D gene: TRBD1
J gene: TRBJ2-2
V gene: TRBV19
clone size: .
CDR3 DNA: TGTGCCAGTAGTATCGGTCAAGAGGGGGCTGCCGGGGAGCTGTTTTTT
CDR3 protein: CASSIGQEGAAGELFF

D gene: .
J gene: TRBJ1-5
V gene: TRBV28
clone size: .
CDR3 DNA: TGTGCCAGCAGTTCCGACAGGATCCAGCCCCAGCATTTT
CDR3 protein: CASSSDRIQPQHF

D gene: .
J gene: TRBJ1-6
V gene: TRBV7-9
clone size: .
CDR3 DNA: TGTGCCAGCAGCGCCGTAAGGATAGGGGCCAGCTCCTATAATTCACCCCTCCACTTT
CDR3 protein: CASSAVRIGASSYNSPLHF

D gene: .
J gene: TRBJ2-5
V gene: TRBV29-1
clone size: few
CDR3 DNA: TGCAGCGTCGAGGACCGGAGAATGGTGGAGACCCAGTACTTC
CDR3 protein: CSVEDRRMVETQYF

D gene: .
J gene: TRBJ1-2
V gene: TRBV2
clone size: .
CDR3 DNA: TGTGCCAGCAGTGAAGCTGGAGCCATCGGCTACACCTTC
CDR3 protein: CASSEAGAIGYTF

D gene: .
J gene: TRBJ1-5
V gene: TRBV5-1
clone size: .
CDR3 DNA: TGCGCCAGCAGCGCAACGGAGGGGGTTCAGCCCCAGCATTTT
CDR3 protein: CASSATEGVQPQHF

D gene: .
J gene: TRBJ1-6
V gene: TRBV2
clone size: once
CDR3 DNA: TGTGCCAGCAGCCCCGGGGAGGGGTATTCACCCCTCCACTTT
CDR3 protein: CASSPGEGYSPLHF

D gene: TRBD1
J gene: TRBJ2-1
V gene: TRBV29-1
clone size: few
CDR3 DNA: TGCAGCGTTGAAGGGGACAGGGGGCTCGGGGAGCAGTTCTTC
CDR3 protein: CSVEGDRGLGEQFF

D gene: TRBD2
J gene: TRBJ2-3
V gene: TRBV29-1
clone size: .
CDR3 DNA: TGCAGCGTCGCCGGGACTAGCGGGTCAGATACGCAGTATTTT
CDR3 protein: CSVAGTSGSDTQYF

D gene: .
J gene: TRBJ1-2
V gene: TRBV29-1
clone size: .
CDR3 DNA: TGCAGCGTTGAGCCCCCGACACACTATGGCTACACCTTC
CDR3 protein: CSVEPPTHYGYTF

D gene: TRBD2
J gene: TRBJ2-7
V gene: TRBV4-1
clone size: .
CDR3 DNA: TGCGCCAGCAGCCAAGTTGGTACTAGCGGGGGGTACTACGAGCAGTACTTC
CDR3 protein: CASSQVGTSGGYYEQYF

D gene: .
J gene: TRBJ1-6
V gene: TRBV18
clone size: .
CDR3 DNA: TGTGCCAGCTCACCCGATTGGGGTGAGCGACCCCTCCACTTT
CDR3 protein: CASSPDWGERPLHF

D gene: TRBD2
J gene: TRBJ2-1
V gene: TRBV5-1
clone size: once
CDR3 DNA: TGCGCCAGCAGCTTGCCGGCGGGAGTGGGGGATGAGCAGTTCTTC
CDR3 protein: CASSLPAGVGDEQFF

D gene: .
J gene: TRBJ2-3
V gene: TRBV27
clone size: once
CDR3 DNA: TGTGCCAGCAGTATCAACCTGCGCGCGGACCGCACAGATACGCAGTATTTT
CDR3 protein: CASSINLRADRTDTQYF

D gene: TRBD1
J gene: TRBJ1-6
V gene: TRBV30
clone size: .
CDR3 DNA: TGTGCCTGGAGAACAGGGGATAACCTTAATTCACCCCTCCACTTT
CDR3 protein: CAWRTGDNLNSPLHF

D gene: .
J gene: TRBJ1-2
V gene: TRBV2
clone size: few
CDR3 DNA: TGTGCCAGCAGTGAAAGAAGTAACTATGGCTACACCTTC
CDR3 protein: CASSERSNYGYTF